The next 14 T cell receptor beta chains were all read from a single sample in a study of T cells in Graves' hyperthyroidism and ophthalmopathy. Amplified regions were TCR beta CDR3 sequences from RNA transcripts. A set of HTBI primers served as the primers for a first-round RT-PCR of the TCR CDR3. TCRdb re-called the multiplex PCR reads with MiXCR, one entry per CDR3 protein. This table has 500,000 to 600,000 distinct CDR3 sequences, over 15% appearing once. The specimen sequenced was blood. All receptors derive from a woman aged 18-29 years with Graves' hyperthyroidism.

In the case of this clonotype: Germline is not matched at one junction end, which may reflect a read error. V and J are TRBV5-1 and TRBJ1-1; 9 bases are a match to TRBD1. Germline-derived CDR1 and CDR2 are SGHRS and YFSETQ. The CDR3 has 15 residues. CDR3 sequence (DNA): TGTGCCAGCGCCAACACAGGGGGCGGCAGGGCTGAAGCTTTCTTT. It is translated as CASANTGGGRAEAFF.

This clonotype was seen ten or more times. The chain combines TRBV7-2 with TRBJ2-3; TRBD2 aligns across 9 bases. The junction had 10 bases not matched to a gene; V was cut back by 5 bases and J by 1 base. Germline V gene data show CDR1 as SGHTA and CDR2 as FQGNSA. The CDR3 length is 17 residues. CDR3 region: CASSLRLASGGTDTQYF. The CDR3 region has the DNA TGTGCCAGCAGCCTGCGACTGGCTAGCGGGGGCACAGATACGCAGTATTTT.

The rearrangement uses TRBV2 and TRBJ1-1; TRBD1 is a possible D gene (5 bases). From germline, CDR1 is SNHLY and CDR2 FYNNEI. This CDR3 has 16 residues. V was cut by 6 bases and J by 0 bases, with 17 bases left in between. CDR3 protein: CASRPVGGGMNTEAFF. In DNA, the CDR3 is TGTGCCAGCAGACCAGTGGGGGGAGGGATGAACACTGAAGCTTTCTTT.

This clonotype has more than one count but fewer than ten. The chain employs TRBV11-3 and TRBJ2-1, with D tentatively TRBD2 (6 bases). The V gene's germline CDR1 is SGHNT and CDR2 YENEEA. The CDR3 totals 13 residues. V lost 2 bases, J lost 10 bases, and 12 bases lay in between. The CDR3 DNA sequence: TGTGCCAGCAGCTTAAGCGGGCAGGGAGAGCAGTTCTTC. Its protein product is CASSLSGQGEQFF.

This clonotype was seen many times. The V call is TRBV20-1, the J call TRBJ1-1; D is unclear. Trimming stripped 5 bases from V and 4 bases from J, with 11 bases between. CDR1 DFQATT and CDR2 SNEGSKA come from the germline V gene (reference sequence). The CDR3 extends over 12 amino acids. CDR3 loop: CSASPQPTEAFF. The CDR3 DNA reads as TGCAGTGCTTCCCCTCAGCCCACTGAAGCTTTCTTT.

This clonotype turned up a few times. CDR3 nucleotide sequence: TGTGCCAGCAGCCAAGTAGGAGGGACTGGGGCCAACGTCCTGACTTTC. Its protein is CASSQVGGTGANVLTF. This rearrangement joins TRBV3-1 to TRBJ2-6, with a possible D match to TRBD2 (6 bases). CDR1 and CDR2 from the germline V gene are LGHDT and YNNKEL (reference sequence). The CDR3 totals 16 residues. Trimming took off 1 base at V and 2 bases at J, with 9 bases between the two ends.

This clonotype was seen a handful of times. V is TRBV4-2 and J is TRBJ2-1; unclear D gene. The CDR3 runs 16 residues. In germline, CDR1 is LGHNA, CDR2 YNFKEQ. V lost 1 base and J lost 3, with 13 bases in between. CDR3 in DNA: TGTGCCAGCAGCCAAGCTCAGAGTTCAGGCTACAATGAGCAGTTCTTC. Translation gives CASSQAQSSGYNEQFF.

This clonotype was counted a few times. The CDR3 here is CASSTTGGYEQYF. For the CDR3, the DNA is TGTGCCAGCAGCACTACAGGGGGCTACGAGCAGTACTTC. The V and J genes are TRBV7-2 and TRBJ2-7; 8 bases fit TRBD1. There are 13 residues in the CDR3. Unmatched junction bases numbered 3, after V lost 5 bases and J lost 3 bases. The germline V gene has CDR1 SGHTA and CDR2 FQGNSA.

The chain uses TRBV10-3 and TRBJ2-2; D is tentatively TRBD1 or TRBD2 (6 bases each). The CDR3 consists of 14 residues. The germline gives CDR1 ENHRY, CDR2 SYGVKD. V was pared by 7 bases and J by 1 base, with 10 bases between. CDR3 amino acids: CAITGGLNTGELFF. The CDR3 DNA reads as TGTGCCATCACCGGGGGCCTGAACACCGGGGAGCTGTTTTTT.

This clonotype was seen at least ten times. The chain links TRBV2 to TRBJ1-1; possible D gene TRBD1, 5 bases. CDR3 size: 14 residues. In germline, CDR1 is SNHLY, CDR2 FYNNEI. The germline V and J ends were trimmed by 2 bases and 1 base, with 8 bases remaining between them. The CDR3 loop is CASSEWTQNTEAFF. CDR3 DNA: TGTGCCAGCAGTGAATGGACACAGAACACTGAAGCTTTCTTT.

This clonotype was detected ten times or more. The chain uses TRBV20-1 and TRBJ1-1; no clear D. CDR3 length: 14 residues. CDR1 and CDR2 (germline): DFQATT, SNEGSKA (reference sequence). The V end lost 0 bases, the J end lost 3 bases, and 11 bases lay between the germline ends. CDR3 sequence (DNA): TGCAGTGCTAGAGAAGGTTCAGTATACACTGAAGCTTTCTTT. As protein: CSAREGSVYTEAFF.

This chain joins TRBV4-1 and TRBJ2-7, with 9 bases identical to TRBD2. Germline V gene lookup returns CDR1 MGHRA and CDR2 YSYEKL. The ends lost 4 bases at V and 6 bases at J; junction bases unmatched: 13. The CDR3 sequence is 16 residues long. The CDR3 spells CASSLVGASGIREQYF. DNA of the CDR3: TGCGCCAGCAGCCTCGTTGGGGCTAGCGGGATTCGCGAGCAGTACTTC.

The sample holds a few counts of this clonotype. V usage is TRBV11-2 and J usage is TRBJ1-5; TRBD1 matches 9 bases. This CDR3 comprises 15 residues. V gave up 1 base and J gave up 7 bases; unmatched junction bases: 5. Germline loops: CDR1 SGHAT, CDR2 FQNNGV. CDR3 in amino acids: CASSLGTGERQPQHF. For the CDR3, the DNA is TGTGCCAGCAGCTTAGGGACAGGGGAGAGGCAGCCCCAGCATTTT. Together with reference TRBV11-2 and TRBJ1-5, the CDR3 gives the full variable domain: EAGVAQSPRYKIIEKRQSVAFWCNPISGHATLYWYQQILGQGPKLLIQFQNNGVVDDSQLPKDRFSAERLKGVDSTLKIQPAKLEDSAVYLCASSLGTGERQPQHFGDGTRLSIL.

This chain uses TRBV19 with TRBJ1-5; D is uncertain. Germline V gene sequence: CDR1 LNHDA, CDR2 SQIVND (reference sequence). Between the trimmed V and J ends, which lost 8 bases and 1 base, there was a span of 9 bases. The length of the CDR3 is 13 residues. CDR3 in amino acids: CASGLISNQPQHF. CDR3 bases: TGTGCCAGTGGGTTAATCAGCAATCAGCCCCAGCATTTT.